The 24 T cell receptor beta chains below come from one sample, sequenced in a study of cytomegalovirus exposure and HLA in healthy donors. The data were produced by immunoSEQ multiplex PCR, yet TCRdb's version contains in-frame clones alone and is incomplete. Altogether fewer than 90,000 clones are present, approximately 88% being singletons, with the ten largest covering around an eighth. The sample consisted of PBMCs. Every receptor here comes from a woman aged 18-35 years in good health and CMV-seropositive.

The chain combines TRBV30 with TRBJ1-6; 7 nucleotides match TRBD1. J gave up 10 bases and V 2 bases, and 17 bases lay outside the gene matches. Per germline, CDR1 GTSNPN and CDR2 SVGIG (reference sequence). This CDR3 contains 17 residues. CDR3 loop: CAWSFLRDSHGESPLHF. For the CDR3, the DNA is TGTGCCTGGAGTTTTCTCCGGGACAGCCACGGGGAGTCACCCCTCCACTTT.

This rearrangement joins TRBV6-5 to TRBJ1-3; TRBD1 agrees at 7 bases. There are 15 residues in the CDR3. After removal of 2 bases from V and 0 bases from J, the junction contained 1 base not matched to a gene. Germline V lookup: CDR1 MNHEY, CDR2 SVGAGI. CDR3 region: CASSYGTDSGNTIYF. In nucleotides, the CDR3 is TGTGCCAGCAGTTACGGGACAGACTCTGGAAACACCATATATTTT.

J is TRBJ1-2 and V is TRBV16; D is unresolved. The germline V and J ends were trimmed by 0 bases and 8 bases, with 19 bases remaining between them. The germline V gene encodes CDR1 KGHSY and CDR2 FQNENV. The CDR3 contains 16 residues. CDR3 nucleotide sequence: TGTGCCAGCAGCCAATCAACGGGCGGCGCGGGTAGAGGCTACACCTTC. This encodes CASSQSTGGAGRGYTF.

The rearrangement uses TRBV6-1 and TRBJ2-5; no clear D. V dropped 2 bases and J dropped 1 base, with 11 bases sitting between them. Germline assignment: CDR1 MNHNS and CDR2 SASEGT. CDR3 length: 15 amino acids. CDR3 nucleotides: TGTGCCAGCAGTGAATTAAGGAACAGCCAAGAGACCCAGTACTTC. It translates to CASSELRNSQETQYF.

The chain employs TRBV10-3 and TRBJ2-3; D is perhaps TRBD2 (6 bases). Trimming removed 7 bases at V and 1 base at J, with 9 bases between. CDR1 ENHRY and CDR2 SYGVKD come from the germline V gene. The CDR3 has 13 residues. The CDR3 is CAIMSGGTDTQYF. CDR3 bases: TGTGCCATCATGTCGGGGGGCACAGATACGCAGTATTTT.

The CDR3 DNA reads as TGTGCCACCAGAGCCACTGGGACAGGGGCCTACGAGCAGTACTTC. This sequence encodes CATRATGTGAYEQYF. The chain links TRBV15 to TRBJ2-7; TRBD1 matches at 10 bases. V gave up 6 bases and J gave up 2 bases; unmatched junction bases: 7. CDR3 length: 15 residues. The germline V gene has CDR1 LNHNV and CDR2 YYDKDF (reference sequence).

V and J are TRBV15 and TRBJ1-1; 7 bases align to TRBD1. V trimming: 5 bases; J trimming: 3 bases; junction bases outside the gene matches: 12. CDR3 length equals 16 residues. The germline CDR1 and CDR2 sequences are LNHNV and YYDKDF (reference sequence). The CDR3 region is CATSGLTGTVDTEAFF. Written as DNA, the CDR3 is TGTGCCACCAGCGGCTTAACCGGGACAGTTGACACTGAAGCTTTCTTT. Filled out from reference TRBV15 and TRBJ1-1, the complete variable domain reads DAMVIQNPRYQVTQFGKPVTLSCSQTLNHNVMYWYQQKSSQAPKLLFHYYDKDFNNEADTPDNFQSRRPNTSFCFLDIRSPGLGDTAMYLCATSGLTGTVDTEAFFGQGTRLTVV.

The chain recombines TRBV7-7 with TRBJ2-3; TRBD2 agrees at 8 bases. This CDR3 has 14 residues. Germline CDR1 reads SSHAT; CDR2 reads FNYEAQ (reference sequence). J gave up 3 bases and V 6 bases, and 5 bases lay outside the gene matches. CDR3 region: CASSVGGGTDTQYF. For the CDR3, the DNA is TGTGCCAGCAGTGTCGGGGGGGGGACAGATACGCAGTATTTT. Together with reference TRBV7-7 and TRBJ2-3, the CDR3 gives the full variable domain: GAGVSQSPRYKVTKRGQDVTLRCDPISSHATLYWYQQALGQGPEFLTYFNYEAQPDKSGLPSDRFSAERPEGSISTLTIQRTEQRDSAMYRCASSVGGGTDTQYFGPGTRLTVL.

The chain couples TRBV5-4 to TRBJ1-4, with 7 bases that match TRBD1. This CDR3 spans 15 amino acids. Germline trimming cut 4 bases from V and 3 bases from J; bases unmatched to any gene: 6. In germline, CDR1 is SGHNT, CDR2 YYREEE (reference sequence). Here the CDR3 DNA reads TGTGCCAGCAGCCGAACGGGACAGTCTAATGAAAAACTGTTTTTT. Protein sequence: CASSRTGQSNEKLFF.

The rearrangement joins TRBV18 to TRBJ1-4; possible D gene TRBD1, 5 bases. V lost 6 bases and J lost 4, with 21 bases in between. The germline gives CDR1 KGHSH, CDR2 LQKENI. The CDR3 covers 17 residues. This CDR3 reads CASSPRDGGTGNEKLFF. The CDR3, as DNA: TGTGCCAGCTCCCCGCGCGACGGGGGGACGGGTAATGAAAAACTGTTTTTT.

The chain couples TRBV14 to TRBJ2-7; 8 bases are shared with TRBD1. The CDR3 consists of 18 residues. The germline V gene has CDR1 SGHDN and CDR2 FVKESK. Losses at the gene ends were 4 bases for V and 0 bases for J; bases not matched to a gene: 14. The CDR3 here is CASSPLLGQGTTSYEQYF. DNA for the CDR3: TGTGCCAGCAGCCCTTTACTAGGACAGGGCACGACCTCCTACGAGCAGTACTTC.

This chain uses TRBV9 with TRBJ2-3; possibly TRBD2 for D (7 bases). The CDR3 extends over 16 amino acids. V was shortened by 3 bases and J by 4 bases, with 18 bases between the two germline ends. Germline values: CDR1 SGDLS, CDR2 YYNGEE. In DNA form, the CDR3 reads TGTGCCAGCAGCGGAGGCTACGGGGGGCGGGCAGATACGCAGTATTTT. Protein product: CASSGGYGGRADTQYF.

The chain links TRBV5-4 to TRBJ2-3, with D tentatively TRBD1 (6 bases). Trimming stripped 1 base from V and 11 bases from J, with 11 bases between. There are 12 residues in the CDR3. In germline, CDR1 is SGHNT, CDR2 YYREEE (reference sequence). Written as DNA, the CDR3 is TGTGCCAGCAGCTTGAGTGAGACAGGGCAGTATTTT. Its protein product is CASSLSETGQYF. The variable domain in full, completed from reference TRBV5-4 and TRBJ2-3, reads ETGVTQSPTHLIKTRGQQVTLRCSSQSGHNTVSWYQQALGQGPQFIFQYYREEENGRGNFPPRFSGLQFPNYSSELNVNALELDDSALYLCASSLSETGQYFGPGTRLTVL.

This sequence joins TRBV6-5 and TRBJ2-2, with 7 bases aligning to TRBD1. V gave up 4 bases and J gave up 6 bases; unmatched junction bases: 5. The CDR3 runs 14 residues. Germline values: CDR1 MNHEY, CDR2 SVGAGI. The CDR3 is CASSSYRGSGELFF. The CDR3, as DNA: TGTGCCAGCAGTTCTTACAGGGGATCCGGGGAGCTGTTTTTT.

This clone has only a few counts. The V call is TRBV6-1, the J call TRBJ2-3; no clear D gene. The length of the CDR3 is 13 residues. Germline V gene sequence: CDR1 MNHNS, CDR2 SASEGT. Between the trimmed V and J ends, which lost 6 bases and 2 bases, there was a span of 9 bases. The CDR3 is CASRGTYTDTQYF. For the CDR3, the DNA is TGTGCCAGCAGGGGCACCTACACAGATACGCAGTATTTT.

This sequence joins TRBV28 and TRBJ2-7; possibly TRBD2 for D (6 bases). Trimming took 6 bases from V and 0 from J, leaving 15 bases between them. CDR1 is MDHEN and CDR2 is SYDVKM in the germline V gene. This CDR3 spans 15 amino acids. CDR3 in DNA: TGTGCCAGCAGCCCCCTGGGACTTGGCTCCTACGAGCAGTACTTC. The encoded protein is CASSPLGLGSYEQYF. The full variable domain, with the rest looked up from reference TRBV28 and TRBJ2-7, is DVKVTQSSRYLVKRTGEKVFLECVQDMDHENMFWYRQDPGLGLRLIYFSYDVKMKEKGDIPEGYSVSREKKERFSLILESASTNQTSMYLCASSPLGLGSYEQYFGPGTRLTVT.

The DNA of the CDR3 is TGCGCCAGCAGCCAGGGGGCTAGCGGGGGGGACCAAGAGACCCAGTACTTC. Translating gives CASSQGASGGDQETQYF. The gene calls are TRBV4-3 and TRBJ2-5, with 12 positions matching TRBD2. The CDR3 is made up of 17 amino acids. Germline trimming cut 3 bases from V and 0 bases from J; bases unmatched to any gene: 5. Per germline, CDR1 LGHNA and CDR2 YSLEER.

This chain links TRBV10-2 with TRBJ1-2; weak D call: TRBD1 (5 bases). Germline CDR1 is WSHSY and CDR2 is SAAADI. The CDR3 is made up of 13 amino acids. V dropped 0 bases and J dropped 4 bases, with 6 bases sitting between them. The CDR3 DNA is TGCGCCAGCAGTGAGTCGGGGCGCTATGGCTACACCTTC. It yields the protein CASSESGRYGYTF.

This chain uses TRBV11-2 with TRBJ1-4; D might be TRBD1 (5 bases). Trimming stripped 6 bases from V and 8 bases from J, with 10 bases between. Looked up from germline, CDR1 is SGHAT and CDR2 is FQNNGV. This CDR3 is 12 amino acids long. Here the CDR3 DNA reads TGTGCCAGCAGACAGTCAGGGGAAAAACTGTTTTTT. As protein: CASRQSGEKLFF.

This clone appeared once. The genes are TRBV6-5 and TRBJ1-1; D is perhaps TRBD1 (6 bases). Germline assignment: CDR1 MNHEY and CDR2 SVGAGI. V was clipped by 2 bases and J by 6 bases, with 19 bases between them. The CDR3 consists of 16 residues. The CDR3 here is CASSYGGPGSSSEAFF. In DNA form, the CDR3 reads TGTGCCAGCAGTTACGGGGGCCCGGGATCATCGTCTGAAGCTTTCTTT.

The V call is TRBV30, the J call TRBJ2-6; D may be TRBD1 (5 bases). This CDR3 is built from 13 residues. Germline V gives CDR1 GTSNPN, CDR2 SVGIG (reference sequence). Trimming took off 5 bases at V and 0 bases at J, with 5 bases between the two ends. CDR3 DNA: TGTGCCTGGGACAGCTCTGGGGCCAACGTCCTGACTTTC. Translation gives CAWDSSGANVLTF.

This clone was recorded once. CDR3 loop: CASSLLGLAGGSTDTQYF. The CDR3 bases are TGTGCCAGCAGTTTATTGGGACTAGCGGGGGGGAGCACAGATACGCAGTATTTT. The chain employs TRBV27 and TRBJ2-3; 16 positions agree with TRBD2. The CDR3 runs to 18 residues. Unmatched junction bases numbered 1, after V lost 1 base and J lost 0 bases. CDR1 is MNHEY, CDR2 SMNVEV, per germline (reference sequence).

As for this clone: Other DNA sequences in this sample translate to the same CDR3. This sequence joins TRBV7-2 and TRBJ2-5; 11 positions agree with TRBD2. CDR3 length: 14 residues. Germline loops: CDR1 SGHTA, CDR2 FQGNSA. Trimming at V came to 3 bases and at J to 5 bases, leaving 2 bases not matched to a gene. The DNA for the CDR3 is TGTGCCAGCAGCTTTAGCGGGGGGGCCGAGACCCAGTACTTC. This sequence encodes CASSFSGGAETQYF.

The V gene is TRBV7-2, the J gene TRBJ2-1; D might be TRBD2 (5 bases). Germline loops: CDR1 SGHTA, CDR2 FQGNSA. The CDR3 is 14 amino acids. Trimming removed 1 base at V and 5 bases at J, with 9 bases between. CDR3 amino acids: CASSLVLADNEQFF. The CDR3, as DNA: TGTGCCAGCAGCTTAGTCCTAGCAGACAATGAGCAGTTCTTC.